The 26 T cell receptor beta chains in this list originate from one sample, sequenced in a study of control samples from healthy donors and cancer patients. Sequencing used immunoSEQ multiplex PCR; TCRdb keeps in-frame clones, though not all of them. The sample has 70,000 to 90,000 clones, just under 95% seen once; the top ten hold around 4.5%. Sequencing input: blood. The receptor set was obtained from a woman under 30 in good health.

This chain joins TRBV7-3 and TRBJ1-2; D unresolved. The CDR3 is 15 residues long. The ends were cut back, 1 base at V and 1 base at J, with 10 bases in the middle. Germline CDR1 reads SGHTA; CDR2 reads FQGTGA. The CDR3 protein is CASSLSPGGNYGYTF. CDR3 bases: TGTGCCAGCAGCTTAAGCCCAGGTGGTAACTATGGCTACACCTTC.

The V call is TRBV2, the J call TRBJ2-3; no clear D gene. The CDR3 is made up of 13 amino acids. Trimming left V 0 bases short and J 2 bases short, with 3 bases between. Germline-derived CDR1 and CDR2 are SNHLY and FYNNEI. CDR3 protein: CASSEAATDTQYF. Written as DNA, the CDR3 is TGTGCCAGCAGTGAAGCAGCCACAGATACGCAGTATTTT. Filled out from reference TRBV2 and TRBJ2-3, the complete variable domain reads EPEVTQTPSHQVTQMGQEVILRCVPISNHLYFYWYRQILGQKVEFLVSFYNNEISEKSEIFDDQFSVERPDGSNFTLKIRSTKLEDSAMYFCASSEAATDTQYFGPGTRLTVL.

The CDR3 reads CASSFDPIYGYTF. CDR3 sequence (DNA): TGTGCCAGCAGTTTCGACCCTATCTATGGCTACACCTTC. The chain has TRBV12-3 or TRBV12-4 and TRBJ1-2; no firm D call. V gave up 3 bases and J gave up 4 bases, with 9 bases separating them. This CDR3 is 13 amino acids long.

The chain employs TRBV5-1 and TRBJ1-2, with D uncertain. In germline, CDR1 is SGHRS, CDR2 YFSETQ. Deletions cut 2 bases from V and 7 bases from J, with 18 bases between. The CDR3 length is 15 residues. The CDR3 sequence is CASSFVVDYSGGYTF. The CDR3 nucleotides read TGCGCCAGCAGCTTCGTTGTGGATTATTCGGGTGGCTACACCTTC.

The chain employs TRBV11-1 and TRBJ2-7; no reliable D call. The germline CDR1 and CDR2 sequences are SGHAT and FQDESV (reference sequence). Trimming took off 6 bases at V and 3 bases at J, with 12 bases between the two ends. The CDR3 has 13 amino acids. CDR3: CASSSDLYYEQYF. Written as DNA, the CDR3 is TGTGCCAGCAGTTCGGACCTTTACTACGAGCAGTACTTC.

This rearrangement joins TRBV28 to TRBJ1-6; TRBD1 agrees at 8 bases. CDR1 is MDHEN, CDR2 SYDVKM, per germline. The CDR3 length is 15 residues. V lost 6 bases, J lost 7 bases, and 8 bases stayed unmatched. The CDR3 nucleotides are TGTGCCAGCAGGGACAGGGAGGGCGCAAATTCACCCCTCCACTTT. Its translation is CASRDREGANSPLHF.

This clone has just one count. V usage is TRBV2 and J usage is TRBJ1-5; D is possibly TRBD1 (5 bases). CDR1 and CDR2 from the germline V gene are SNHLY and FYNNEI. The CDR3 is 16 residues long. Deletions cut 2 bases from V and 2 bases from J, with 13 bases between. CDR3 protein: CASSEQGGGGNQPQHF. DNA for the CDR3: TGTGCCAGCAGTGAACAGGGAGGAGGAGGCAATCAGCCCCAGCATTTT.

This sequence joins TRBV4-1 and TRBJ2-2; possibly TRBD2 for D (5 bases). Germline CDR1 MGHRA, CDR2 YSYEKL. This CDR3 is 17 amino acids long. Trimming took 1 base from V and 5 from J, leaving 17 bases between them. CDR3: CASSQVGGSFGTGELFF. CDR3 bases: TGCGCCAGCAGCCAAGTAGGAGGAAGCTTCGGGACCGGGGAGCTGTTTTTT.

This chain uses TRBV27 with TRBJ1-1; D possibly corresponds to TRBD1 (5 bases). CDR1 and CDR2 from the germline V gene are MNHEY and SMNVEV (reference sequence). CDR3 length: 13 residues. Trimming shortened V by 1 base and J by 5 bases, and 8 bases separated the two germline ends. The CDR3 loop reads CASSLYRGTEAFF. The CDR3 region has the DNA TGTGCCAGCAGTTTATATCGGGGGACTGAAGCTTTCTTT.

The CDR3, as DNA: TGCGCCAGCAGCTTGGCAGGGGAATATGGCTACACCTTC. Its translation: CASSLAGEYGYTF. The gene calls are TRBV5-1 and TRBJ1-2; perhaps TRBD1 as D (6 bases). The ends were cut back, 0 bases at V and 5 bases at J, with 8 bases in the middle. This CDR3 has 13 residues. CDR1 and CDR2 from the germline V gene are SGHRS and YFSETQ.

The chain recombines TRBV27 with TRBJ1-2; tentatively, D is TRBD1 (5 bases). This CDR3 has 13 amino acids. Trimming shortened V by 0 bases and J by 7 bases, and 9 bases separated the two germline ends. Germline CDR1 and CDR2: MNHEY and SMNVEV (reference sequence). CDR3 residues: CASSLSAGTGYTF. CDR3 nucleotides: TGTGCCAGCAGTTTATCGGCAGGGACTGGCTACACCTTC.

CDR3 DNA sequence: TGCGCCAGCAGCTTGGACGACAGGTCCAAAGAGACCCAGTACTTC. It is translated as CASSLDDRSKETQYF. The chain is built from TRBV5-1 and TRBJ2-5; possible D gene TRBD1, 6 bases. The CDR3 is made up of 15 amino acids. Trimming stripped 0 bases from V and 3 bases from J, with 12 bases between. Per the germline V gene, CDR1 is SGHRS and CDR2 is YFSETQ.

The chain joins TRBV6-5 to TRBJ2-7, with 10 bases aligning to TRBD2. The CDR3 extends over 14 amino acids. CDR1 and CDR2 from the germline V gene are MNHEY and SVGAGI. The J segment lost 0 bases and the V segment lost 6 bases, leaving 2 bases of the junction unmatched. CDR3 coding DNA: TGTGCCAGCAGGGCTAGCGGGAGCTCCTACGAGCAGTACTTC. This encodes CASRASGSSYEQYF.

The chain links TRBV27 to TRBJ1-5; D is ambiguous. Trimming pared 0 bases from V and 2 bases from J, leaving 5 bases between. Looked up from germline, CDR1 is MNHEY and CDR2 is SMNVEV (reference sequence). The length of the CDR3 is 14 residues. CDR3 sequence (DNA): TGTGCCAGCAGTTTATCTTGGGGCAATCAGCCCCAGCATTTT. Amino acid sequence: CASSLSWGNQPQHF.

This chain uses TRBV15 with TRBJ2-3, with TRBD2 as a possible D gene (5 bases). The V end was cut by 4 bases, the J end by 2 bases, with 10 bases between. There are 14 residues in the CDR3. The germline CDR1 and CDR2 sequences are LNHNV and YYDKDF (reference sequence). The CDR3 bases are TGTGCCACCAGCATTGCGGGTTTCACAGATACGCAGTATTTT. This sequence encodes CATSIAGFTDTQYF.

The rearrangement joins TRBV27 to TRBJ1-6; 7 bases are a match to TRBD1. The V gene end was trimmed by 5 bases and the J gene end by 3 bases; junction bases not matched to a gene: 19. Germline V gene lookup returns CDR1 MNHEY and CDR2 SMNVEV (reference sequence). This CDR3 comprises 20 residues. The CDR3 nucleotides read TGTGCCAGCAGTCCTCACGCCGGGACAGCAAAAAATTTCTATAATTCACCCCTCCACTTT. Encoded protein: CASSPHAGTAKNFYNSPLHF.

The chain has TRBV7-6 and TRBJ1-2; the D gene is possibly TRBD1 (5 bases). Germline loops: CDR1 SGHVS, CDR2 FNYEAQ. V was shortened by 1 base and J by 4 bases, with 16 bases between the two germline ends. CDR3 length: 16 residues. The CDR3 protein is CASSLVEGNLGYGYTF. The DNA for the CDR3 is TGTGCCAGCAGCTTAGTTGAGGGGAACCTCGGCTATGGCTACACCTTC.

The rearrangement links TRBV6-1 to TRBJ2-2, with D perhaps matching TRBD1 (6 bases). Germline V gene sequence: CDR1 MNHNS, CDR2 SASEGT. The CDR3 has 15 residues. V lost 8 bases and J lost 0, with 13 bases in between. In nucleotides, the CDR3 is TGTGCCAGCTCATCAGGGGCAACGAACACCGGGGAGCTGTTTTTT. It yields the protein CASSSGATNTGELFF.

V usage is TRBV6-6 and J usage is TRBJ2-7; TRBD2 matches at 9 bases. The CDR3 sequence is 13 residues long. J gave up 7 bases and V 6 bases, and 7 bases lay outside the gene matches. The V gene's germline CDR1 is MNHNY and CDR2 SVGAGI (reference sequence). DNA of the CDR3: TGTGCCAGCAGGATAGCGGGAGAGGAAGAGCAGTACTTC. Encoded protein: CASRIAGEEEQYF.

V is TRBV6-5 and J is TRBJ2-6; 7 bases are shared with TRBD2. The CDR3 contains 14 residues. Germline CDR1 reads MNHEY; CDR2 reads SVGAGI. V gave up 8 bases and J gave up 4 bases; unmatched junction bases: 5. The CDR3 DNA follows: TGTGCCAGCTGGGAGGGGCTGGGGGCCAACGTCCTGACTTTC. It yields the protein CASWEGLGANVLTF.

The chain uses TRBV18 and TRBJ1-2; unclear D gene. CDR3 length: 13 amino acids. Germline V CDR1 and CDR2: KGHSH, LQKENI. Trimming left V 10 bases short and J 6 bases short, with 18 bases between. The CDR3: CATPGFGWNGYTF. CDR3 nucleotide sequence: TGTGCCACCCCAGGTTTCGGGTGGAATGGCTACACCTTC.

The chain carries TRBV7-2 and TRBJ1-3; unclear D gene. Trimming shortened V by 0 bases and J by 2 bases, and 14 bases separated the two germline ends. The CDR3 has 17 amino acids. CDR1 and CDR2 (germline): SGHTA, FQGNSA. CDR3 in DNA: TGTGCCAGCAGCTTAGCGCTCGGCGCGGAGGCTGGAAACACCATATATTTT. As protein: CASSLALGAEAGNTIYF.

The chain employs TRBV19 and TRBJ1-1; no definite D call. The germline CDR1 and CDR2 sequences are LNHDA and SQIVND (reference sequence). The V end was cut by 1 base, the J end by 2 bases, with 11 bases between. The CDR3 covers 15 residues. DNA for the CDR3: TGTGCCAGTAGTATAGCAGAGAACCTAAACACTGAAGCTTTCTTT. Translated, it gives CASSIAENLNTEAFF.

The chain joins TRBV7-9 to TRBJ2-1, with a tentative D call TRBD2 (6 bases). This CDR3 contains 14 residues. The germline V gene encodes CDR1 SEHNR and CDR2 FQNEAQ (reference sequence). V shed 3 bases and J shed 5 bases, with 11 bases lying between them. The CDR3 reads CASSFGTGDNEQFF. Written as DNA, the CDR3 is TGTGCCAGCAGCTTCGGGACTGGCGACAATGAGCAGTTCTTC.

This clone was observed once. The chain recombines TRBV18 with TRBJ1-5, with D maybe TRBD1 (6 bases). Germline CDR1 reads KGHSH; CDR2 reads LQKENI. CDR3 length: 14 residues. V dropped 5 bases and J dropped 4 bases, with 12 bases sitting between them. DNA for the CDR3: TGTGCCAGCTCAGCAGGGACACCTAATCAGCCCCAGCATTTT. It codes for CASSAGTPNQPQHF.

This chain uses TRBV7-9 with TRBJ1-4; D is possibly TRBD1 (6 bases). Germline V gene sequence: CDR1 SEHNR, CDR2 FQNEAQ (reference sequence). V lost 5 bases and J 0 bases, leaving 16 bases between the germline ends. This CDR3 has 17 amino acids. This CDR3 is CASSPGQGPATNEKLFF. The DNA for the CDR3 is TGTGCCAGCAGCCCGGGACAAGGACCCGCAACTAATGAAAAACTGTTTTTT.